The 10 T cell receptor beta chains reported below all come from one sample, sequenced in a study of T cells in Graves' hyperthyroidism and ophthalmopathy. The source material, RNA transcripts, was used to amplify TCR beta CDR3 regions. Initially, a first-round RT-PCR of the TCR CDR3 employed the HTBI primer set. TCRdb processed the multiplex PCR reads anew with MiXCR; each CDR3 protein has one entry. The sample carries approximately 420,000 distinct CDR3 sequences, around 14% recorded once. The sequenced sample consisted of blood. The receptors were sampled from a woman in her twenties or thirties with Graves' hyperthyroidism.

This clonotype has a count of ten or more. The J gene is TRBJ2-2, the V gene TRBV6-1, with TRBD2 matching 8 bases. Looked up from germline, CDR1 is MNHNS and CDR2 is SASEGT. This CDR3 has 14 residues. V was pared by 11 bases and J by 7 bases, with 12 bases of the junction left unmatched. For the CDR3, the DNA is TGTGCCCTAGGGAAGCGGGAGTTGATCGGGGAGCTGTTTTTT. Amino acids: CALGKRELIGELFF.

A note on this clonotype: Since a much larger clone is just one base distant, this may be a read error. This rearrangement joins TRBV2 to TRBJ2-7; D is possibly TRBD1 or TRBD2 (5 bases each). Trimming left V 4 bases short and J 5 bases short, with 15 bases between. The germline CDR1 and CDR2 sequences are SNHLY and FYNNEI. The CDR3 length is 14 residues. The CDR3 sequence is CASSGRDPGNEQYF. The CDR3 nucleotides are TGTGCCAGCAGTGGCCGGGACCCCGGGAACGAGCAGTACTTC.

This clonotype has just a few counts. The chain carries TRBV24-1 and TRBJ2-1; TRBD1 is a possible D gene (6 bases). This CDR3 spans 14 amino acids. CDR1 is KGHDR, CDR2 SFDVKD, per germline. V lost 6 bases and J lost 10, with 18 bases in between. Here the CDR3 DNA reads TGTGCCACCAGTCCAAGGGACATGGTAGGGGAGCAGTTCTTC. Amino acid sequence: CATSPRDMVGEQFF.

This clonotype was seen repeatedly, ten times or more. V and J are TRBV6-5 and TRBJ2-5, with D possibly TRBD1 on 5 matching bases. The CDR3 covers 15 residues. The V gene's germline CDR1 is MNHEY and CDR2 SVGAGI. The V end lost 0 bases, the J end lost 3 bases, and 11 bases lay between the germline ends. The CDR3 spells CASSYSDNWKETQYF. CDR3 coding DNA: TGTGCCAGCAGTTACTCGGACAACTGGAAAGAGACCCAGTACTTC.

This clonotype was seen many times. Here the CDR3 reads CASKDKVNEKLFF. In nucleotides, the CDR3 is TGTGCCAGCAAGGACAAGGTTAATGAAAAACTGTTTTTT. The chain employs TRBV12-3 or TRBV12-4 and TRBJ1-4; D is perhaps TRBD1 (5 bases). The V and J ends lost 7 bases and 4 bases respectively, with 10 bases between them. This CDR3 comprises 13 residues.

The table lists this clonotype with many counts. The rearrangement links TRBV3-1 to TRBJ2-5, with unresolved D. Between the trimmed V and J ends, which lost 4 bases and 5 bases, there was a span of 14 bases. Germline V gene sequence: CDR1 LGHDT, CDR2 YNNKEL (reference sequence). The CDR3 runs to 14 residues. CDR3 coding DNA: TGTGCCAGCAGCCCTCGATGGGCCTCCGAGACCCAGTACTTC. Translating gives CASSPRWASETQYF.

The chain is built from TRBV15 and TRBJ2-2; 7 nucleotides match TRBD2. Trimming cost V 4 bases and J 1 base; bases outside gene matches: 3. CDR3 length: 15 amino acids. The germline CDR1 and CDR2 sequences are LNHNV and YYDKDF (reference sequence). In nucleotides, the CDR3 is TGTGCCACCAGCAAGGCTAGCGGGAACACCGGGGAGCTGTTTTTT. Amino acid sequence: CATSKASGNTGELFF.

The chain has TRBV28 and TRBJ2-2; D might be TRBD2 (5 bases). The CDR3 has 16 amino acids. V lost 4 bases to trimming and J lost 1 base, with 13 bases between them. CDR1 and CDR2 (germline): MDHEN, SYDVKM. The CDR3 sequence is CASSSPLRENTGELFF. The CDR3 DNA follows: TGTGCCAGCAGTTCCCCGCTACGGGAGAACACCGGGGAGCTGTTTTTT.

This clonotype was seen more than once but under ten times. V is TRBV7-8 and J is TRBJ2-1; a possible D gene is TRBD2 (7 bases). The V and J ends lost 4 bases and 8 bases respectively, with 18 bases between them. This CDR3 has 15 residues. Germline V gene sequence: CDR1 SGHVS, CDR2 FQNEAQ. CDR3 sequence: CASSSTEGGLDEQFF. The CDR3 nucleotides are TGTGCCAGCAGCTCCACAGAGGGGGGGCTGGATGAGCAGTTCTTC.

This clonotype was detected many times. The chain is built from TRBV18 and TRBJ1-1; TRBD1 agrees at 7 bases. J lost 6 bases, V lost 0 bases, and 1 base had no gene match. Germline V gives CDR1 KGHSH, CDR2 LQKENI. This CDR3 spans 13 amino acids. In DNA, the CDR3 is TGTGCCAGCTCACCACCGGGACAGCCTGAAGCTTTCTTT. Translated, it gives CASSPPGQPEAFF.